This passage covers 17 T cell receptor beta chains from one sample sequenced in a study of blood T cell repertoires in COVID-19. Data came from immunoSEQ multiplex PCR; TCRdb stores just in-frame clones and leaves some out. The top ten hold about 8% of the sample, which has 120,000 to 150,000 clones, roughly 80% seen once. The sequenced sample consisted of peripheral blood. These receptors all stem from a human donor with acute or convalescent COVID-19. The donor label of this sample is uncertain.

The chain combines TRBV2 with TRBJ1-1; 7 bases align to TRBD1. Trimming took 10 bases from V and 1 from J; bases not matched to a gene: 9. CDR3 size: 14 residues. Germline V CDR1 and CDR2: SNHLY, FYNNEI. CDR3 sequence reads: CAITSRGENTEAFF. CDR3 coding DNA: TGTGCCATCACATCCAGGGGGGAGAACACTGAAGCTTTCTTT.

This chain connects TRBV5-6 to TRBJ2-7, with D tentatively TRBD2 (6 bases). The CDR3 has 15 residues. Germline V gives CDR1 SGHDT, CDR2 YYEEEE. V was cut by 3 bases and J by 0 bases, with 13 bases left in between. The CDR3 DNA sequence: TGTGCCAGCAGCTCGGTAAAGGGAGGCTCCTACGAGCAGTACGTC. This encodes CASSSVKGGSYEQYV.

The rearrangement links TRBV5-1 to TRBJ2-1; the D is unclear. The ends were cut back, 1 base at V and 6 bases at J, with 8 bases in the middle. This CDR3 region has 13 residues. The germline V gene encodes CDR1 SGHRS and CDR2 YFSETQ. Written as DNA, the CDR3 is TGCGCCAGCAGCTTGATACCCGGCAATGAGCAGTTCTTC. Translated: CASSLIPGNEQFF.

V and J are TRBV7-6 and TRBJ2-2; 14 bases fit TRBD2. The germline V gene encodes CDR1 SGHVS and CDR2 FNYEAQ. Unmatched junction bases numbered 1, after V lost 4 bases and J lost 0 bases. The CDR3 length is 17 residues. The CDR3 DNA reads as TGTGCCAGCAGCTGGACTAGCGGGGGGTCGAACACCGGGGAGCTGTTTTTT. This encodes CASSWTSGGSNTGELFF.

This clone was recorded a few times. The chain recombines TRBV9 with TRBJ2-7, with 7 bases aligning to TRBD1. The CDR3 contains 13 residues. Germline CDR1 SGDLS, CDR2 YYNGEE. V lost 3 bases, J lost 6 bases, and 6 bases stayed unmatched. The CDR3 protein is CASSGRGGGEQYF. As DNA, the CDR3 is TGTGCCAGCAGCGGCCGAGGGGGCGGCGAGCAGTACTTC.

The V gene is TRBV5-1, the J gene TRBJ2-1; 11 bases are shared with TRBD2. Germline V CDR1 and CDR2: SGHRS, YFSETQ. The CDR3 extends over 16 amino acids. The trim removed 4 bases at V and 0 bases at J, leaving 3 bases unmatched. The CDR3 DNA follows: TGCGCCAGCAGCGCAACTAGCGGGAGCTCCTACAATGAGCAGTTCTTC. Protein product: CASSATSGSSYNEQFF.

The V gene is TRBV2, the J gene TRBJ1-5, with D possibly matching TRBD1 (5 bases). The CDR3 is made up of 16 amino acids. Germline V CDR1 and CDR2: SNHLY, FYNNEI. The V gene lost 3 bases and the J gene lost 4 bases, with 16 bases spanning the gap. CDR3 in DNA: TGTGCCAGCAGTGAGGGGGGGGTCTCGGGAAATCAGCCCCAGCATTTT. Translation gives CASSEGGVSGNQPQHF.

The chain couples TRBV2 to TRBJ2-5; possibly TRBD1 for D (5 bases). Germline CDR1 and CDR2: SNHLY and FYNNEI. With 8 bases removed from V and 5 bases from J, the gap between germline ends came to 15 bases. The CDR3 has 13 residues. CDR3 bases: TGTGCCAGCCGCCCCGGACACGGGGAGACCCAGTACTTC. Its protein product is CASRPGHGETQYF.

The rearrangement joins TRBV7-2 to TRBJ2-1; 9 bases match TRBD2. J gave up 4 bases and V 2 bases, and 3 bases lay outside the gene matches. This CDR3 has 15 amino acids. Germline V gene lookup returns CDR1 SGHTA and CDR2 FQGNSA. In nucleotides, the CDR3 is TGTGCCAGCAGCTTAACCCTAGCGGGGTACAATGAGCAGTTCTTC. The encoded protein is CASSLTLAGYNEQFF.

The chain couples TRBV5-1 to TRBJ1-3; D not resolved. The CDR3 spans 16 residues. Trimming removed 0 bases at V and 0 bases at J, with 10 bases between. The V gene's germline CDR1 is SGHRS and CDR2 YFSETQ. CDR3 protein: CASSLGSPYSGNTIYF. The CDR3 coding sequence is TGCGCCAGCAGCTTGGGCAGTCCTTACTCTGGAAACACCATATATTTT.

The J gene is TRBJ1-1, the V gene TRBV5-1; maybe TRBD1 (6 bases). Trimming pared 5 bases from V and 4 bases from J, leaving 12 bases between. CDR1 SGHRS and CDR2 YFSETQ come from the germline V gene. This CDR3 has 13 amino acids. The CDR3 DNA reads as TGCGCCAGCAGGAAACAGGGAGTCACTGAAGCTTTCTTT. Encoded protein: CASRKQGVTEAFF.

The chain links TRBV2 to TRBJ2-7, with 8 bases identical to TRBD2. In germline, CDR1 is SNHLY, CDR2 FYNNEI. The V segment lost 2 bases and the J segment 3 bases; nucleotides outside the gene matches: 3. This CDR3 region has 14 residues. The CDR3 DNA reads as TGTGCCAGCAGTGAATACGGGGGGGGCTACGAGCAGTACTTC. Translated: CASSEYGGGYEQYF.

V and J are TRBV6-6 and TRBJ1-3, with a possible D match to TRBD1 (6 bases). The CDR3 runs 13 residues. V was pared by 6 bases and J by 0 bases, with 6 bases between. The germline gives CDR1 MNHNY, CDR2 SVGAGI (reference sequence). CDR3 bases: TGTGCCAGCAGACAGGGCTCTGGAAACACCATATATTTT. Protein sequence: CASRQGSGNTIYF.

This clone has more than one count but fewer than ten. The chain joins TRBV10-1 to TRBJ2-7; 9 nucleotides agree with TRBD2. Germline values: CDR1 WNHNN, CDR2 SYGVQD (reference sequence). The CDR3 spans 13 residues. The J segment lost 3 bases and the V segment lost 5 bases, leaving 2 bases of the junction unmatched. CDR3 region: CASSQTSGYEQYV. The CDR3 region has the DNA TGCGCCAGCAGTCAGACTAGCGGCTACGAGCAGTACGTC.

This clone has just one count. The chain carries TRBV2 and TRBJ1-6; D possibly corresponds to TRBD1 (6 bases). This CDR3 is 14 amino acids long. Trimming left V 3 bases short and J 11 bases short, with 14 bases between. Looked up from germline, CDR1 is SNHLY and CDR2 is FYNNEI. The CDR3 here is CASSDRGAFPPLHF. In DNA form, the CDR3 reads TGTGCCAGCAGTGACAGGGGTGCTTTTCCACCCCTCCACTTT.

This clone counts as medium-sized. V is TRBV24-1 and J is TRBJ1-1; 7 bases map to TRBD1. The CDR3 extends over 14 amino acids. The V gene end was trimmed by 2 bases and the J gene end by 3 bases; junction bases not matched to a gene: 2. CDR1 and CDR2 (germline): KGHDR, SFDVKD. CDR3 residues: CATSDSTGDTEAFF. The CDR3 bases are TGTGCCACCAGTGATTCCACAGGGGACACTGAAGCTTTCTTT.

V gene TRBV5-6 combines with J gene TRBJ2-2; 12 nucleotides line up with TRBD2. The CDR3 length is 18 residues. V shed 4 bases and J 4 bases; nucleotides not matched to a gene: 11. The germline gives CDR1 SGHDT, CDR2 YYEEEE. The CDR3 protein is CASSLAGGLSFSTGELFF. CDR3 bases: TGTGCCAGCAGCCTAGCGGGGGGGCTATCATTTAGCACCGGGGAGCTGTTTTTT. The variable domain in full, completed from reference TRBV5-6 and TRBJ2-2, reads DAGVTQSPTHLIKTRGQQVTLRCSPKSGHDTVSWYQQALGQGPQFIFQYYEEEERQRGNFPDRFSGHQFPNYSSELNVNALLLGDSALYLCASSLAGGLSFSTGELFFGEGSRLTVL.